This T cell receptor beta chain was profiled in a study of T cells in Graves' hyperthyroidism and ophthalmopathy. This clonotype occurred many times. Exclusion of a patient resulted from uncontrolled infection, other autoimmune disease, pregnancy or lactation. PBMCs were sourced from approximately 9 ml fresh peripheral blood. The length of the CDR3 is 14 residues. The ends were cut back, 2 bases at V and 5 bases at J, with 13 bases in the middle. Germline V gene sequence: CDR1 SEHNR, CDR2 FQNEAQ (reference sequence). What was amplified from RNA transcripts were TCR beta CDR3 regions. The HTBI primer set drove a first-round RT-PCR of the TCR CDR3. Via MiXCR, TCRdb re-called the multiplex PCR reads, giving one row per CDR3 protein. The repertoire holds 300,000 to 350,000 distinct CDR3 sequences, 15% to 20% seen once, with less than 20% in the top ten.

The clonotype comes from a woman aged 40 to 50 with Graves' ophthalmopathy. The J gene is TRBJ2-7, the V gene TRBV7-9; tentatively, D is TRBD1 (6 bases). Sequences were obtained from blood. Here the CDR3 reads CASSLNREYDEQYF. In DNA form, the CDR3 reads TGTGCCAGCAGCTTAAACAGGGAGTATGACGAGCAGTACTTC.